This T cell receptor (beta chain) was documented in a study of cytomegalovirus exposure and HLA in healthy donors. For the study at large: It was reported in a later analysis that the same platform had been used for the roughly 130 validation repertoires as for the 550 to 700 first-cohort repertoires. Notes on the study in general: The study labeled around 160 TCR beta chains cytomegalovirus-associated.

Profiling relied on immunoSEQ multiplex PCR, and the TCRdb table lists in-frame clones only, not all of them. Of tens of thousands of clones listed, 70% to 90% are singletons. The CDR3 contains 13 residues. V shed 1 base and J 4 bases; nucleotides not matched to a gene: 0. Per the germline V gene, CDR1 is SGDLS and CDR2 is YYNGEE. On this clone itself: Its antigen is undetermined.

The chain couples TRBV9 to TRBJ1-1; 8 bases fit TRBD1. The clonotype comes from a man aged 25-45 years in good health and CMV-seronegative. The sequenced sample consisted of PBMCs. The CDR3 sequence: CASSVTGGTEAFF. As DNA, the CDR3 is TGTGCCAGCAGCGTAACAGGGGGCACTGAAGCTTTCTTT.